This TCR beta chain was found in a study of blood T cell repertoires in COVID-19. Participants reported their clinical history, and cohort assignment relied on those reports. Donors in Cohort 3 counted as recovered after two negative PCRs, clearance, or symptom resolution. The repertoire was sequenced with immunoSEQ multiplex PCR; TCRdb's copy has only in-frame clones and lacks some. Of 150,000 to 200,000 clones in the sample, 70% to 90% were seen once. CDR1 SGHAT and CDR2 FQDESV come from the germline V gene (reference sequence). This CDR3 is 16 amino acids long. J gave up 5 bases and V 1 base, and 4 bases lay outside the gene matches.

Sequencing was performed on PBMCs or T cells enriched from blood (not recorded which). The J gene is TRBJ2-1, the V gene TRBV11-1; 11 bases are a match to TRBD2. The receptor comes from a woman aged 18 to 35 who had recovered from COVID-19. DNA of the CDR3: TGTGCCAGCAGCTTAGGGACTAGCGGGCTTCACAATGAGCAGTTCTTC. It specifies CASSLGTSGLHNEQFF. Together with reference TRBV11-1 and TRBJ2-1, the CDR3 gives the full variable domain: EAEVAQSPRYKITEKSQAVAFWCDPISGHATLYWYRQILGQGPELLVQFQDESVVDDSQLPKDRFSAERLKGVDSTLKIQPAELGDSAMYLCASSLGTSGLHNEQFFGPGTRLTVL.